This T cell receptor (beta chain) was sequenced for a study of T cell changes during pregnancy in multiple sclerosis. This clone appeared once. Profiled with immunoSEQ multiplex PCR; TCRdb holds only in-frame clones, not every one. This table has 45,000 to 65,000 clones, about 93% appearing once. Germline CDR1 reads MNHNS; CDR2 reads SASEGT. Trimming removed 2 bases from V and 2 bases from J, with 13 bases in between. The CDR3 is 16 amino acids. The material sequenced was CD8+ T cells from peripheral blood mononuclear cells, taken in the third trimester of pregnancy. J is TRBJ1-5 and V is TRBV6-1; D gene ambiguous. The sequence derives from a female donor with multiple sclerosis, enrolled in a pregnancy study. CDR3 coding DNA: TGTGCCAGCAGTGAATCTGATCAGTCTGGCAATCAGCCCCAGCATTTT. Translated, it gives CASSESDQSGNQPQHF.